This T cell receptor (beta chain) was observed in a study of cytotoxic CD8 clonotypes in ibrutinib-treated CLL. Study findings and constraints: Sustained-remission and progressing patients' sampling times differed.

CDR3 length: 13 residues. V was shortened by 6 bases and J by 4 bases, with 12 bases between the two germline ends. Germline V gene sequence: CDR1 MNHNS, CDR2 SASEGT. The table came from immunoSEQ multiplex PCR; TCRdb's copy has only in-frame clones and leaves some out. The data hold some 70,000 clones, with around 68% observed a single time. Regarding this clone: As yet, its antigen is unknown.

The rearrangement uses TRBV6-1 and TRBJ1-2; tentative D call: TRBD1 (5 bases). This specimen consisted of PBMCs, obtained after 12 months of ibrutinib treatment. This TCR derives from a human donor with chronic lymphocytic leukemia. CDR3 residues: CASRSREGYGYTF. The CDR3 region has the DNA TGTGCCAGCAGATCCAGGGAGGGCTATGGCTACACCTTC.